The T cell receptor (beta chain) described here comes from a study of early T cells in non-severe SARS-CoV-2 infection. As for the study in general: RNA in bulk from unsorted whole blood was sequenced, and chains were unpaired.

This clonotype was counted at least ten times. Its antigen remains unidentified. The CDR3 spans 18 residues. The V segment lost 2 bases and the J segment 1 base; nucleotides outside the gene matches: 11. Germline values: CDR1 MNHEY, CDR2 SVGEGT. Study-wide results and limits: Database matching using VDJdb favored anti-spike CD8 responses, with private and CD4 specificities left missing.

Unique molecular identifier tags were affixed to discrete cDNA molecules. Via MiXCR, TCRdb re-called the 5' RACE reads, giving one row per CDR3 protein. The table records some 23,000 distinct CDR3 sequences, roughly 4.8% of them present only once. The chain joins TRBV6-2 or TRBV6-3 to TRBJ2-5; 9 nucleotides match TRBD2. The sample taken for sequencing was whole blood. This receptor was identified in an adult who was a healthcare worker with PCR-confirmed SARS-CoV-2 infection or an uninfected control (not recorded which). The CDR3 bases are TGTGCCAGCAGTTACGACGCTAGGACTAGCGAAAGCCAAGAGACCCAGTACTTC. This sequence encodes CASSYDARTSESQETQYF.